The clone carrying this TCR beta chain was recorded a few times. The antigen remains unidentified. Germline values: CDR1 MDHEN, CDR2 SYDVKM. Germline trimming cut 2 bases from V and 4 bases from J; bases unmatched to any gene: 12. The CDR3 sequence is 19 residues long. The source of the sample is a study of cytomegalovirus exposure and HLA in healthy donors. It was with 60 Vbeta and 13 Jbeta primers that the PCR ran. The data were produced by immunoSEQ multiplex PCR, yet TCRdb's version contains in-frame clones alone and is incomplete. The profile shows 90,000 or so clones, around 70% of them singletons. Whole-study findings and limits: Apart from CMV serostatus, no immune exposure information was available. Earlier analysis found most TCR beta V segments productive about 87% or about 30% of the time.

The receptor was isolated from a woman aged 50 to 60 in good health and CMV-seropositive. The chain recombines TRBV28 with TRBJ2-7; 15 positions match TRBD2. The material sequenced was PBMCs. CDR3 nucleotides: TGTGCCAGCAGTTTAGGCCCTCCGGGACTAGCGGGAGGTGCGTACGAGCAGTACTTC. Its protein product is CASSLGPPGLAGGAYEQYF.